The rows below give T cell receptor beta chains drawn from one sample of a study of early T cells in non-severe SARS-CoV-2 infection. MiXCR, run by TCRdb on the 5' RACE reads, gives a single entry per CDR3 protein. This sample has fewer than 85,000 distinct CDR3 sequences; around 15% occur once, and the top ten carry less than 5%. The starting material was whole blood, obtained at baseline. All receptors come from an adult who was a healthcare worker with PCR-confirmed SARS-CoV-2 infection or an uninfected control (not recorded which). Both conserved end residues are part of each CDR3.

v_call: TRBV11-2; j_call: TRBJ2-3; cdr3_length: 15; cdr3_aa: CASRRTGGRTDTQYF
v_call: TRBV12-3/TRBV12-4; j_call: TRBJ2-1; cdr3_length: 18; cdr3_aa: CASSFDGLAGRSYNEQFF
v_call: TRBV12-3/TRBV12-4; j_call: TRBJ2-3; cdr3_length: 16; cdr3_aa: CASRSGAGGSTDTQYF
v_call: TRBV5-1; j_call: TRBJ2-1; cdr3_length: 16; cdr3_aa: CASSPDSLGSYNEQFF
v_call: TRBV7-2; j_call: TRBJ2-1; cdr3_length: 17; cdr3_aa: CASSPSLGLASYNEQFF
v_call: TRBV18; j_call: TRBJ2-1; cdr3_length: 15; cdr3_aa: CASSSLAGPYNEQFF
v_call: TRBV18; j_call: TRBJ2-7; cdr3_length: 13; cdr3_aa: CASSPLEGYEQYF
v_call: TRBV21-1; j_call: TRBJ1-1; cdr3_length: 17; cdr3_aa: CASSLRNRGLGDTEAFF
v_call: TRBV7-2; j_call: TRBJ2-1; cdr3_length: 15; cdr3_aa: CASSLYSGRGNEQFF
v_call: TRBV5-1; j_call: TRBJ1-5; cdr3_length: 14; cdr3_aa: CASSLGQVGQPQHF
v_call: TRBV7-3; j_call: TRBJ1-1; cdr3_length: 13; cdr3_aa: CASSSQADTEAFF
v_call: TRBV7-9; j_call: TRBJ1-5; cdr3_length: 13; cdr3_aa: CASSNRDSQPQHF
v_call: TRBV5-4; j_call: TRBJ2-3; cdr3_length: 16; cdr3_aa: CASSTRTSGSWDTQYF
v_call: TRBV9; j_call: TRBJ2-7; cdr3_length: 14; cdr3_aa: CASSEDSTGREQYF
v_call: TRBV5-4; j_call: TRBJ2-7; cdr3_length: 15; cdr3_aa: CASSEFSGTGREQYF
v_call: TRBV4-1; j_call: TRBJ1-1; cdr3_length: 15; cdr3_aa: CASSYRTGGVTEAFF
v_call: TRBV6-2/TRBV6-3; j_call: TRBJ2-5; cdr3_length: 14; cdr3_aa: CASSKTGTSATQYF
v_call: TRBV20-1; j_call: TRBJ2-2; cdr3_length: 15; cdr3_aa: CSARERSGRSGELFF
v_call: TRBV27; j_call: TRBJ2-1; cdr3_length: 14; cdr3_aa: CASSLGQYYNEQFF